The rows below give T cell receptor beta chains drawn from one sample of a study of blood T cells in healthy people across ages. TCRdb analysed the 5' RACE reads with MiXCR anew, one entry per CDR3 protein. The sample lists 750,000 to 1,000,000 distinct CDR3 sequences; 25% to 35% were seen once. This sample was also put to use in a study of T cells of mothers and their children.

The sample taken for sequencing was blood. These TCRs come from a woman aged 40-49 years in good health. The CDR3 runs from the conserved cysteine through the conserved F or W. The D gene is left open where the match is weak. For some rows the clone size is stated as once, few or many, or as a class when expanded; others skip it.

v_gene: TRBV24-1
j_gene: TRBJ2-3
d_gene: TRBD2
abundance: few
CDR3nt: TGTGCCACCGGCGGAAGGGGGCTAGCGGGGGGATTGCCCCCAGATACGCAGTATTTT
CDR3aa: CATGGRGLAGGLPPDTQYF

v_gene: TRBV21-1
j_gene: TRBJ2-1
d_gene: .
abundance: few
CDR3nt: TGTGCCAGCAGCAAATATGGGGGACAGGATTCATTCTCCTACAATGAGCAGTTCTTC
CDR3aa: CASSKYGGQDSFSYNEQFF

v_gene: TRBV20-1
j_gene: TRBJ1-2
d_gene: TRBD1
abundance: many
CDR3nt: TGCAGTGCTAGAGAGCCCGGACAGGGTGTTTCTGGCTACACCTTC
CDR3aa: CSAREPGQGVSGYTF

v_gene: TRBV20-1
j_gene: TRBJ2-2
d_gene: .
abundance: few
CDR3nt: TGCAGTGCTAGAGATCCGGGCGGGGCGAACACCGGGGAGCTGTTTTTT
CDR3aa: CSARDPGGANTGELFF

v_gene: TRBV28
j_gene: TRBJ1-2
d_gene: TRBD1
abundance: few
CDR3nt: TGTGCCAGCAGTTTGCAGACAGGGCTCGGCTACACCTTC
CDR3aa: CASSLQTGLGYTF

v_gene: TRBV7-2
j_gene: TRBJ1-5
d_gene: .
abundance: .
CDR3nt: TGTGCCAGCAGCCTACCGGGGGATCAGCCCCAGCATTTT
CDR3aa: CASSLPGDQPQHF

v_gene: TRBV7-2
j_gene: TRBJ2-5
d_gene: TRBD1
abundance: few
CDR3nt: TGTACCAGCAGCTCGGACAGGGTAGAGACCCAGTACTTC
CDR3aa: CTSSSDRVETQYF

v_gene: TRBV12-3/TRBV12-4
j_gene: TRBJ2-4
d_gene: TRBD2
abundance: .
CDR3nt: TGTGCCAGCAGGCGAGGGACTAGCGGGGCCCTGGATGAGCAGTACTTC
CDR3aa: CASRRGTSGALDEQYF

v_gene: TRBV4-2
j_gene: TRBJ1-2
d_gene: TRBD1
abundance: .
CDR3nt: TGTGCCAGCAGCCAAGAGGGATCAGGGGGCTACTATGGCTACACCTTC
CDR3aa: CASSQEGSGGYYGYTF

v_gene: TRBV12-3/TRBV12-4
j_gene: TRBJ2-5
d_gene: TRBD1
abundance: many
CDR3nt: TGTGCCAGCAGTTTGGGGACAGGATCCGAGACCCAGTACTTC
CDR3aa: CASSLGTGSETQYF

v_gene: TRBV29-1
j_gene: TRBJ2-7
d_gene: TRBD2
abundance: many
CDR3nt: TGCAGCGTTGCGGGAGGGCAGTCCTCCTACGAGCAGTACTTC
CDR3aa: CSVAGGQSSYEQYF

v_gene: TRBV5-5
j_gene: TRBJ2-3
d_gene: .
abundance: .
CDR3nt: TGTGCCAGCAGCTTGGCGGGGCCCACGACGGATACGCAGTATTTT
CDR3aa: CASSLAGPTTDTQYF

v_gene: TRBV2
j_gene: TRBJ2-3
d_gene: TRBD1
abundance: few
CDR3nt: TGTGCCAGCAGCCTTACCGGGACAGGGAGAACAGATACGCAGTATTTT
CDR3aa: CASSLTGTGRTDTQYF

v_gene: TRBV7-2
j_gene: TRBJ2-3
d_gene: .
abundance: few
CDR3nt: TGTGCCGGCAGCTTAGTTCTTAGCGATACGCAGTATTTT
CDR3aa: CAGSLVLSDTQYF

v_gene: TRBV15
j_gene: TRBJ2-7
d_gene: .
abundance: many
CDR3nt: TGTGCCACCAGCGCCGAGGGGATTGGGTACGAGCAGTACTTC
CDR3aa: CATSAEGIGYEQYF

v_gene: TRBV7-2
j_gene: TRBJ2-7
d_gene: .
abundance: many
CDR3nt: TGTGCCAGCAGGACGGACGGAAGGGGCGAGCAGTACTTC
CDR3aa: CASRTDGRGEQYF

v_gene: TRBV7-2
j_gene: TRBJ1-5
d_gene: .
abundance: .
CDR3nt: TGTGCCAGCAGCCGGGGGGGTGTCAATCAGCCCCAGCATTTT
CDR3aa: CASSRGGVNQPQHF

v_gene: TRBV7-2
j_gene: TRBJ1-2
d_gene: .
abundance: .
CDR3nt: TGTGCCGGCAGCTTATTGTATGGCTACACCTTC
CDR3aa: CAGSLLYGYTF

v_gene: TRBV6-6
j_gene: TRBJ1-3
d_gene: .
abundance: .
CDR3nt: TGTGCCAGCAGGACGGACCGTGGAGCTTCTGGAAACACCATATATTTT
CDR3aa: CASRTDRGASGNTIYF

v_gene: TRBV20-1
j_gene: TRBJ2-7
d_gene: .
abundance: many
CDR3nt: TGCAGTGCTAGAGAGGAGCAGCGCTACGAGCAGTACTTC
CDR3aa: CSAREEQRYEQYF

v_gene: TRBV4-2
j_gene: TRBJ2-2
d_gene: .
abundance: .
CDR3nt: TGTGCCAGCAGCCAAGTATCTCCTGACGCGGCCGGGGAGCTGTTTTTT
CDR3aa: CASSQVSPDAAGELFF

v_gene: TRBV20-1
j_gene: TRBJ2-7
d_gene: .
abundance: many
CDR3nt: TGCAGTGCTACGCCCCGGGTGAAAGACGAGCAGTACTTC
CDR3aa: CSATPRVKDEQYF

v_gene: TRBV29-1
j_gene: TRBJ2-3
d_gene: .
abundance: many
CDR3nt: TGCAGCGTCGACCCAGATAACACAGATACGCAGTATTTT
CDR3aa: CSVDPDNTDTQYF

v_gene: TRBV10-3
j_gene: TRBJ1-6
d_gene: .
abundance: few
CDR3nt: TGTGCCATCAGTGATCGGCAGGATAATTCACCCCTCCACTTT
CDR3aa: CAISDRQDNSPLHF

v_gene: TRBV14
j_gene: TRBJ2-1
d_gene: TRBD2
abundance: .
CDR3nt: TGTGCCAGCAGCCCCAGCAAGGGACTAGCGGGAGGCCAGAGCTCCTACAATGAGCAGTTCTTC
CDR3aa: CASSPSKGLAGGQSSYNEQFF

v_gene: TRBV7-2
j_gene: TRBJ2-7
d_gene: .
abundance: many
CDR3nt: TGTGCCAGCAGCTTAGAAAACAGCCACGTAAAGGACTACGAGCAGTACTTC
CDR3aa: CASSLENSHVKDYEQYF

v_gene: TRBV28
j_gene: TRBJ2-1
d_gene: .
abundance: .
CDR3nt: TGTGCCAGCAGCTACACAGGGTGGTCCTACAATGAGCAGTTCTTC
CDR3aa: CASSYTGWSYNEQFF

v_gene: TRBV12-3/TRBV12-4
j_gene: TRBJ1-2
d_gene: TRBD1
abundance: .
CDR3nt: TGTGCCAGGATGACAGGGGGCGGGTATGGCTACACCTTC
CDR3aa: CARMTGGGYGYTF

v_gene: TRBV7-2
j_gene: TRBJ2-7
d_gene: TRBD2
abundance: .
CDR3nt: TGTGCCAGCAGCTTACGACTAGCGGGGGAGTATTACGAGCAGTACTTC
CDR3aa: CASSLRLAGEYYEQYF

v_gene: TRBV28
j_gene: TRBJ2-5
d_gene: .
abundance: .
CDR3nt: TGTGCCAGCAGCCACATGACCAGCCCTAGACGGACCCAGTACTTC
CDR3aa: CASSHMTSPRRTQYF

v_gene: TRBV12-3/TRBV12-4
j_gene: TRBJ2-7
d_gene: .
abundance: few
CDR3nt: TGTCCCAGCAGCAAGCAGGACAGCCCCTACGAGCAGTACTTC
CDR3aa: CPSSKQDSPYEQYF

v_gene: TRBV27
j_gene: TRBJ1-1
d_gene: TRBD1
abundance: .
CDR3nt: TGTGCCAGCAGTTTATCGGGGCTCAGGGGGACTGAAGCTTTCTTT
CDR3aa: CASSLSGLRGTEAFF

v_gene: TRBV6-5
j_gene: TRBJ1-4
d_gene: TRBD1
abundance: .
CDR3nt: TGTGCCAGCAGCCTAACAGGGGGATTTAGTGAAAAACTGTTTTTT
CDR3aa: CASSLTGGFSEKLFF

v_gene: TRBV27
j_gene: TRBJ1-4
d_gene: TRBD1
abundance: few
CDR3nt: TGTGCCAGCTCACCGGGACAGGGATATGCAAAACTGTTTTTT
CDR3aa: CASSPGQGYAKLFF

v_gene: TRBV19
j_gene: TRBJ2-3
d_gene: .
abundance: .
CDR3nt: TGTGCCAGTAGTATGGTTCACAGCACAGATACGCAGTATTTT
CDR3aa: CASSMVHSTDTQYF

v_gene: TRBV27
j_gene: TRBJ1-3
d_gene: TRBD1
abundance: .
CDR3nt: TGTGCCAGCAGTTTATCGGGACAGAGAAACACCATATATTTT
CDR3aa: CASSLSGQRNTIYF

v_gene: TRBV4-3
j_gene: TRBJ2-7
d_gene: .
abundance: few
CDR3nt: TGCGCCAGCAGCCAAGATATGGGACGAATGTACGAGCAGTACTTC
CDR3aa: CASSQDMGRMYEQYF

v_gene: TRBV30
j_gene: TRBJ2-1
d_gene: .
abundance: .
CDR3nt: TGTGCCTGGAGCCCTAGCCGCAATGAGCAGTTCTTC
CDR3aa: CAWSPSRNEQFF

v_gene: TRBV7-2
j_gene: TRBJ2-4
d_gene: TRBD2
abundance: .
CDR3nt: TGTGCCAGCAGCCGACGACTAGCGGGGAATGAGCAGTACTTC
CDR3aa: CASSRRLAGNEQYF

v_gene: TRBV25-1
j_gene: TRBJ2-1
d_gene: .
abundance: .
CDR3nt: TGTGCCAGCAGTGAGTTGATGGGGTCCGACAATGAGCAGTTCTTC
CDR3aa: CASSELMGSDNEQFF

v_gene: TRBV5-6
j_gene: TRBJ2-1
d_gene: TRBD2
abundance: .
CDR3nt: TGTGCCAGCAGGGGGACTAGCGGGGGCCGCAGGACCTCCTACAATGAGCAGTTCTTC
CDR3aa: CASRGTSGGRRTSYNEQFF

v_gene: TRBV7-6
j_gene: TRBJ2-5
d_gene: .
abundance: many
CDR3nt: TGTGCCAGCAGCTTGAGGGTCAAAGAGACCCAGTACTTC
CDR3aa: CASSLRVKETQYF

v_gene: TRBV15
j_gene: TRBJ1-5
d_gene: .
abundance: .
CDR3nt: TGTGCCACCAGCAGAGAACGGTATAGCAATCAGCCCCAGCATTTT
CDR3aa: CATSRERYSNQPQHF

v_gene: TRBV5-1
j_gene: TRBJ1-6
d_gene: TRBD1
abundance: .
CDR3nt: TGCGCCAGCAGCCGGACAGGGGGCGAGAATTCACCCCTCCACTTT
CDR3aa: CASSRTGGENSPLHF

v_gene: TRBV28
j_gene: TRBJ2-1
d_gene: TRBD1
abundance: many
CDR3nt: TGTGCCAGCATAAAAGAGACAGGGGCCTCCAATGAGCAGTTCTTC
CDR3aa: CASIKETGASNEQFF

v_gene: TRBV7-9
j_gene: TRBJ2-5
d_gene: TRBD1
abundance: few
CDR3nt: TGTGCCAGCAGCCCAGGGACAGGGCCGGAGACCCAGTACTTC
CDR3aa: CASSPGTGPETQYF

v_gene: TRBV20-1
j_gene: TRBJ2-5
d_gene: .
abundance: many
CDR3nt: TGCAGTGCTAGAGATTGGAGGACGGGAAAAGAGACCCAGTACTTC
CDR3aa: CSARDWRTGKETQYF

v_gene: TRBV12-3/TRBV12-4
j_gene: TRBJ2-3
d_gene: TRBD2
abundance: .
CDR3nt: TGTGCCAGCAGTTTTGGAGCGGGGGAGACCACAGATACGCAGTATTTT
CDR3aa: CASSFGAGETTDTQYF